Listed below are T cell receptor beta chains from one sample, sequenced in a study. TCRdb itself ran the RT-PCR reads through MiXCR, one entry per CDR3 protein. The table has more than 550,000 distinct CDR3 sequences, 14% seen once. Sequencing was carried out using memory CD4+ T cells from blood. The receptor source for this set is a female donor in good health, serving as a healthy control. The CDR3 runs from the conserved cysteine through the conserved F or W. D genes are given only for firm matches. Clone size is stated in some rows and not others, as once, few, many or a class when expanded.

TRBV7-3,TRBD2,.,TRBJ2-3,CASSSSGTEGDTQYF,TGTGCCAGCAGCTCCAGCGGGACTGAGGGGGATACGCAGTATTTT
TRBV6-6,.,few,TRBJ1-1,CASSYDTTMNTEAFF,TGTGCCAGCAGTTACGACACGACCATGAACACTGAAGCTTTCTTT
TRBV7-6,TRBD2,.,TRBJ2-2,CASSLLTGGVNTGELFF,TGTGCCAGCAGCTTATTAACGGGGGGGGTGAACACCGGGGAGCTGTTTTTT
TRBV20-1,.,many,TRBJ1-4,CSARDAGVTNEKLFF,TGCAGTGCTAGAGACGCAGGGGTGACTAATGAAAAACTGTTTTTT
TRBV7-8,.,.,TRBJ1-1,CASSQRQFTEAFF,TGTGCCAGCAGCCAGCGACAGTTCACTGAAGCTTTCTTT
TRBV7-2,.,.,TRBJ1-2,CASSSQAIYGYTF,TGTGCCAGCAGCTCCCAGGCTATCTATGGCTACACCTTC
TRBV6-5,.,many,TRBJ1-2,CASRDSRGWGDGYTF,TGTGCCAGCAGGGATTCGAGGGGGTGGGGCGATGGCTACACCTTC
TRBV20-1,.,many,TRBJ1-3,CSARPHGSGNTIYF,TGCAGTGCTAGACCCCATGGCTCTGGAAACACCATATATTTT
TRBV18,TRBD2,.,TRBJ2-2,CASSPLPSGSGNGELFF,TGTGCCAGCTCACCACTCCCCAGCGGGAGCGGTAACGGGGAGCTGTTTTTT
TRBV27,.,many,TRBJ1-5,CASGRQASNNQPQHF,TGTGCCAGCGGTCGGCAGGCTAGTAACAATCAGCCCCAGCATTTT
TRBV20-1,TRBD2,few,TRBJ2-2,CSARGPTSAGELFF,TGCAGTGCTAGGGGGCCGACTAGCGCCGGGGAGCTGTTTTTT
TRBV6-2/TRBV6-3,TRBD1,few,TRBJ2-3,CASSRGTGLTDTQYF,TGTGCCAGCAGCCGCGGGACAGGGCTCACAGATACGCAGTATTTT
TRBV4-1,.,.,TRBJ2-3,CASSQDFFPGGTDTQYF,TGCGCCAGCAGCCAAGATTTTTTCCCGGGAGGCACAGATACGCAGTATTTT
TRBV29-1,TRBD1,.,TRBJ1-1,CSVDRETEAFF,TGCAGCGTGGACAGGGAGACTGAAGCCTTCTTT
TRBV7-8,.,.,TRBJ2-5,CASSLAAGGYQETQYF,TGTGCCAGCAGCTTAGCGGCAGGGGGGTACCAAGAGACCCAGTACTTC
TRBV7-9,.,many,TRBJ2-7,CASSSEGRAGQYF,TGTGCCAGCAGCTCGGAGGGTCGGGCGGGGCAGTACTTC
TRBV9,TRBD1,few,TRBJ1-1,CASSVAGQGVNTEAFF,TGTGCCAGCAGCGTAGCTGGACAGGGAGTGAACACTGAAGCTTTCTTT
TRBV5-1,.,few,TRBJ1-4,CASSLYTGNIEKLFF,TGCGCCAGCAGCTTGTATACAGGGAATATTGAAAAACTGTTTTTT
TRBV20-1,.,many,TRBJ1-1,CSASSRITEAFF,TGCAGTGCTAGCTCCAGGATCACTGAAGCTTTCTTT
TRBV7-2,TRBD2,many,TRBJ2-4,CASSLDSSGSLDIQYF,TGTGCCAGCAGCTTAGATTCTAGCGGGAGTCTGGACATTCAGTACTTC
TRBV9,.,few,TRBJ1-4,CASSFAQGDEKLFF,TGTGCCAGCAGCTTTGCACAGGGCGACGAAAAACTGTTTTTT
TRBV5-4,.,.,TRBJ1-1,CEGRADLGSTEAFF,TGTGAGGGGCGGGCAGACCTGGGGAGCACTGAAGCTTTCTTT
TRBV14,.,.,TRBJ1-3,CASSHPRGIGNTIYF,TGTGCCAGCAGCCACCCAAGGGGGATTGGAAACACCATATATTTT
TRBV24-1,.,.,TRBJ2-5,CATSDSRAAPGTQYF,TGTGCCACCAGTGATTCCCGTGCGGCTCCGGGGACCCAGTACTTC
TRBV27,.,.,TRBJ2-7,CASRPDRETYEQYF,TGTGCCAGCAGACCGGACAGAGAGACTTACGAGCAGTACTTC
TRBV20-1,TRBD2,many,TRBJ2-7,CSARGSGSASYEQYF,TGCAGTGCTAGAGGAAGCGGGAGCGCTTCCTACGAGCAGTACTTC
TRBV6-1,TRBD1,few,TRBJ2-5,CASITGTGGETQYF,TGTGCCAGCATAACCGGGACAGGGGGAGAGACCCAGTACTTC
TRBV5-1,TRBD1,.,TRBJ1-1,CASSGRDRGRLEAFF,TGCGCCAGCAGCGGACGGGACAGGGGCCGCCTTGAAGCTTTCTTT
TRBV6-5,TRBD2,few,TRBJ2-5,CASRRGGSLFQETQYF,TGTGCCAGCAGAAGGGGCGGGAGCCTTTTTCAAGAGACCCAGTACTTC
TRBV4-3,TRBD2,many,TRBJ2-7,CASRRKAGDYEQYF,TGCGCCAGCAGAAGGAAAGCGGGAGACTACGAGCAGTACTTC
TRBV20-1,.,few,TRBJ2-6,CSAPQGNSGANVLTF,TGCAGTGCGCCTCAGGGAAACTCTGGGGCCAACGTCCTGACTTTC
TRBV5-8,.,few,TRBJ2-1,CASSPSRAGIYNEQFF,TGTGCCAGCAGCCCTAGTCGGGCAGGGATTTACAATGAGCAGTTCTTC
TRBV7-7,.,many,TRBJ2-7,CASSPPGRDVEQYF,TGTGCTAGCAGCCCCCCTGGACGGGATGTTGAGCAGTACTTC
TRBV6-1,.,few,TRBJ2-2,CASSRTFLTGELFF,TGTGCCAGCTCCCGGACTTTTCTCACCGGGGAGCTGTTTTTT
TRBV5-6,.,few,TRBJ2-5,CASSTIRGGETQYF,TGTGCCAGCAGTACCATCAGGGGGGGAGAGACCCAGTACTTC
TRBV10-3,.,many,TRBJ1-1,CAISETAFTEAFF,TGTGCCATCAGTGAGACGGCCTTCACTGAAGCTTTCTTT
TRBV7-2,TRBD2,.,TRBJ2-7,CASSLESASGLREQYF,TGTGCCAGCAGCTTAGAGTCGGCTAGCGGCTTGCGGGAGCAGTACTTC
TRBV11-1,.,.,TRBJ2-1,CASTNSWVTGDEQFF,TGTGCCAGCACCAATAGCTGGGTGACGGGCGATGAGCAGTTCTTC
TRBV24-1,.,few,TRBJ1-5,CATSDRDGKNQPQHF,TGTGCCACCAGTGATCGAGACGGGAAAAATCAGCCCCAGCATTTT
TRBV9,TRBD1,few,TRBJ2-3,CASSPLGGLSTDTQYF,TGTGCCAGCAGCCCCCTAGGGGGCCTCAGCACAGATACGCAGTATTTT
TRBV30,.,few,TRBJ1-5,CAWGQGIDQPQHF,TGTGCCTGGGGGCAGGGGATCGATCAGCCCCAGCATTTT
TRBV25-1,.,.,TRBJ1-6,CASSDPDAFSPLHF,TGTGCCAGCAGTGACCCAGACGCCTTCTCACCCCTCCACTTT
TRBV27,.,.,TRBJ2-2,CASSSQYYTGELFF,TGTGCCAGCAGTTCACAATACTACACCGGGGAGCTGTTTTTT
TRBV6-5,.,few,TRBJ1-2,CASSYDAVGGGYTF,TGTGCCAGCAGTTACGATGCAGTAGGGGGGGGCTACACCTTC
TRBV20-1,.,few,TRBJ1-4,CSARDFGGLGEKLFF,TGCAGTGCTAGAGATTTCGGGGGGCTCGGTGAAAAACTGTTTTTT
TRBV30,.,.,TRBJ1-2,CAWSVGLAFSGYTF,TGTGCCTGGAGTGTCGGGCTAGCGTTCTCTGGCTACACCTTC
TRBV29-1,.,few,TRBJ2-6,CSVGAAGSGANVLTF,TGCAGCGTTGGGGCAGCCGGCTCTGGGGCCAACGTCCTGACTTTC
TRBV5-5,.,.,TRBJ1-5,CASSPVYGPSNQPQHF,TGTGCCAGCAGCCCCGTTTACGGACCGAGTAATCAGCCCCAGCATTTT
TRBV7-9,.,.,TRBJ1-1,CASSPTNGFLNEAFF,TGTGCCAGCAGCCCGACCAATGGGTTCCTAAATGAAGCTTTCTTT
TRBV4-3,.,many,TRBJ2-1,CASSQALAQNKQFF,TGCGCCAGCAGCCAAGCGTTGGCGCAAAACAAGCAGTTCTTC
TRBV9,TRBD2,.,TRBJ2-1,CASSSSGGDPNYNEQFF,TGTGCCAGCAGCAGTAGCGGGGGGGACCCTAACTACAATGAGCAGTTCTTC
TRBV24-1,.,many,TRBJ2-3,CATSGPDWGAHPDTQYF,TGTGCCACCAGTGGCCCGGATTGGGGGGCCCACCCAGATACGCAGTATTTT
TRBV18,TRBD1,.,TRBJ1-2,CASSSDRNSYGYTF,TGTGCCAGCTCATCGGACAGGAACTCCTATGGCTACACCTTC
TRBV29-1,.,.,TRBJ1-2,CSVSDAKIDGYTF,TGCAGCGTTTCGGACGCGAAGATTGATGGCTACACCTTC